The 7 T cell receptor beta chains below all came from one sample that was sequenced in a study of T-cell reconstitution after alpha-beta-depleted transplantation in children. Unique molecular identifiers were used in preparing the TCRbeta library. A single record per CDR3 protein comes from TCRdb applying MiXCR to the PCR reads. The sample lists around 130,000 distinct CDR3 sequences; around a tenth were seen once. Material: PBMCs, mostly from graft donor cells, obtained 180 days after TCRalphabeta/CD19-depleted stem cell transplant. These receptors were taken from a girl under two years old who had a stem cell transplant for combined immunodeficiency, so the T cells may come from the graft donor.

This clonotype occurred many times. The chain has TRBV5-1 and TRBJ2-1; TRBD2 is a possible D gene (5 bases). Germline CDR1 and CDR2: SGHRS and YFSETQ. The ends were cut back, 0 bases at V and 0 bases at J, with 7 bases in the middle. CDR3 length: 15 amino acids. The CDR3 loop is CASSLGGASYNEQFF. The CDR3 DNA follows: TGCGCCAGCAGCTTGGGGGGAGCCTCCTACAATGAGCAGTTCTTC.

In this sample, this clonotype turned up a few times. The chain joins TRBV3-1 to TRBJ2-5; TRBD1 is a possible D gene (6 bases). The germline gives CDR1 LGHDT, CDR2 YNNKEL (reference sequence). Trimming pared 3 bases from V and 5 bases from J, leaving 13 bases between. The CDR3 covers 14 residues. CDR3 nucleotides: TGTGCCAGCAGCCATTATGGGGGCGGGGAGACCCAGTACTTC. This gives the protein CASSHYGGGETQYF.

The CDR3 spells CSVLGEKDTGELFF. The CDR3 DNA is TGCAGCGTTCTCGGGGAAAAGGACACCGGGGAGCTGTTTTTT. The chain carries TRBV29-1 and TRBJ2-2, with D possibly matching TRBD2 (5 bases). This CDR3 is 14 amino acids long. V lost 5 bases and J lost 3, with 13 bases in between. Germline V gene data show CDR1 as SQVTM and CDR2 as ANQGSEA.

This rearrangement joins TRBV5-1 to TRBJ2-3, with D hard to call. V lost 1 base, J lost 0 bases, and 6 bases lay in between. This CDR3 region has 14 residues. The germline V gene has CDR1 SGHRS and CDR2 YFSETQ. The CDR3: CASSLLQSTDTQYF. CDR3 nucleotide sequence: TGCGCCAGCAGCTTGTTACAGAGCACAGATACGCAGTATTTT. Full variable domain (missing parts from reference TRBV5-1 and TRBJ2-3): KAGVTQTPRYLIKTRGQQVTLSCSPISGHRSVSWYQQTPGQGLQFLFEYFSETQRNKGNFPGRFSGRQFSNSRSEMNVSTLELGDSALYLCASSLLQSTDTQYFGPGTRLTVL.

This clonotype was seen a handful of times. The CDR3 DNA follows: TGCAGTGCTAGAGACGGGGGGACAGTGAGGGCCAACGAGCAGTACTTC. It is translated as CSARDGGTVRANEQYF. The gene calls are TRBV20-1 and TRBJ2-7; D tentatively fits TRBD1 or TRBD2 (7 bases each). With 0 bases removed from V and 5 bases from J, the gap between germline ends came to 20 bases. Per the germline V gene, CDR1 is DFQATT and CDR2 is SNEGSKA (reference sequence). The CDR3 is made up of 16 amino acids.

This clonotype appeared many times. The chain employs TRBV12-3 or TRBV12-4 and TRBJ2-2; D is possibly TRBD1 (6 bases). The CDR3 totals 13 residues. The V and J ends lost 5 bases and 7 bases respectively, with 11 bases between them. DNA for the CDR3: TGTGCCAGCAGTACCCAGGGGAACGGGGAGCTGTTTTTT. This encodes CASSTQGNGELFF.

The chain recombines TRBV19 with TRBJ2-3; 15 nucleotides agree with TRBD2. Per the germline V gene, CDR1 is LNHDA and CDR2 is SQIVND (reference sequence). After removal of 4 bases from V and 7 bases from J, the junction contained 12 bases not matched to a gene. This CDR3 spans 18 amino acids. The CDR3 here is CASSTWGLAGGSRYTQYF. The CDR3 region has the DNA TGTGCCAGTAGTACCTGGGGACTAGCGGGGGGCTCCCGCTATACGCAGTATTTT. The full variable domain, its missing parts supplied by reference TRBV19 and TRBJ2-3, is DGGITQSPKYLFRKEGQNVTLSCEQNLNHDAMYWYRQDPGQGLRLIYYSQIVNDFQKGDIAEGYSVSREKKESFPLTVTSAQKNPTAFYLCASSTWGLAGGSRYTQYFGPGTRLTVL.